This entry describes one TCR beta chain. This sample was included in a study of blood T cell repertoires in COVID-19. This table comes from immunoSEQ multiplex PCR, and its TCRdb copy is limited to in-frame clones, with some not included. The repertoire holds over 50,000 clones, with about nine tenths as singletons. Germline V CDR1 and CDR2: LNHDA, SQIVND (reference sequence). CDR3 length: 13 amino acids. V was pared by 5 bases and J by 5 bases, with 9 bases between. The sequenced material came from peripheral blood. The TCR originated in a man aged 50 or older with active COVID-19. The chain uses TRBV19 and TRBJ2-2; possible D gene TRBD2, 5 bases. The CDR3 DNA follows: TGTGCCAGTAGTCGAACGGGGACCGGGGAGCTGTTTTTT. It translates to CASSRTGTGELFF.